A single sample gave rise to the 3 T cell receptor beta chains below, sequenced in a study of spatial heterogeneity in lung cancer (dated 2019 in TCRdb). Library method: 5' RACE. Instrument used: NextSeq 500. TCRdb trimmed the raw reads at Q25, called clones with MiXCR and kept productive beta chains. Each CDR3 protein gets just one entry, which takes the most common genes and DNA from the rows behind it. The sample contains under 14,000 distinct CDR3 sequences, roughly 6.3% of them found a single time. Together, the top ten hold 28% of the sample. This specimen's time point label, per the study, means: sample taken at primary tumor resection. TCR sequencing used whole RNA extracted from tumor and nontumor lung tissue, or from cryopreserved PBMC samples, without cell sorting. Sequenced material: PBMCs, taken at surgery. These receptors all come from a male donor with early-stage non-small cell lung cancer.

This clonotype is medium-sized (0.01 to 0.1%) by share. This beta chain represents an off-target read in a library built for alpha chains; its size is of limited meaning. The chain has TRBV2 and TRBJ2-7; no firm D call. The CDR3 has 12 residues. Trimming took 2 bases from V and 6 from J, leaving 8 bases between them. In germline, CDR1 is SNHLY, CDR2 FYNNEI. For the CDR3, the DNA is TGTGCCAGCAGTGAACCCCCCCTCGAGCAGTACTTC. Encoded protein: CASSEPPLEQYF.

This clonotype appeared many times. Being off target in a library aimed at alpha chains, this beta chain has a size of little meaning. V is TRBV6-2 or TRBV6-3 and J is TRBJ2-7, with 9 positions matching TRBD1. Germline V gene data show CDR1 as MNHEY and CDR2 as SVGEGT. The CDR3 is 13 amino acids. V shed 6 bases, J shed 3 bases, and the junction held 3 bases outside the gene matches. CDR3 protein: CASRGQGNYEQYF. As DNA, the CDR3 is TGTGCCAGCAGGGGACAGGGAAACTACGAGCAGTACTTC.

The sample holds many counts of this clonotype. This beta chain slipped into a library made for alpha chains as a stray read, so its size is not meaningful. The chain joins TRBV20-1 to TRBJ2-1; D not resolved. Between the trimmed V and J ends, which lost 5 bases and 14 bases, there was a span of 19 bases. The CDR3 consists of 12 residues. The germline V gene encodes CDR1 DFQATT and CDR2 SNEGSKA (reference sequence). The CDR3 nucleotides read TGCAGTGCTGGGTTTAGGTCTAATGCGAAGTTCTTC. It specifies CSAGFRSNAKFF.